This T cell receptor (beta chain) appears in the sequencing data of a study of blood T cell repertoires in COVID-19. Study-level background: Collection of acute and convalescent COVID-19 samples took place in the United States, Italy and Spain. Sample material is recorded as cDNA or gDNA derived from T cells, B-cell-depleted T cells, or PBMCs.

Germline-derived CDR1 and CDR2 are MNHEY and SVGAGI. CDR3 length: 13 amino acids. V was trimmed by 11 bases and J by 4 bases, leaving 17 bases between them. In the authors' workflow: Amplifying reference gene primers gave estimates of nucleated cell counts. Sequenced by immunoSEQ multiplex PCR; TCRdb stores in-frame clones only, minus some. That table is the source of V, J and clone size, and D and trimming were worked out from the DNA. The sample holds 100,000 or so clones, 70% to 90% seen once. The specimen was peripheral blood. This clonotype was obtained from a woman aged 55-70 years with acute or convalescent COVID-19. The rearrangement joins TRBV6-5 to TRBJ1-1; maybe TRBD1 (6 bases). This chain's CDR3 is CAGGLGSGTEAFF. The DNA for the CDR3 is TGTGCCGGGGGCCTAGGGAGTGGCACTGAAGCTTTCTTT.